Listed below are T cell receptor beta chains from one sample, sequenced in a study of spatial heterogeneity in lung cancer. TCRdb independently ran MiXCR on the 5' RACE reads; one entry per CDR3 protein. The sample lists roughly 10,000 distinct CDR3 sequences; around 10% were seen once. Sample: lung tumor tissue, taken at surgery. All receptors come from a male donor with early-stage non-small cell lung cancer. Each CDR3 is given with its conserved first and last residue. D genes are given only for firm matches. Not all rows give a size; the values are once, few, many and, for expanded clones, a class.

CDR3: CASSFTGDNEQFF; DNA: TGTGCCAGCAGTTTTACAGGCGACAATGAGCAGTTCTTC; V: TRBV6-2/TRBV6-3; J: TRBJ2-1; size: medium-sized; D: NA
CDR3: CASRSNQPQHF; DNA: TGTGCCAGCAGGAGCAATCAGCCCCAGCATTTT; V: TRBV28; J: TRBJ1-5; size: many; D: NA
CDR3: CASSVSIQETQYF; DNA: TGTGCCAGCAGTGTTTCTATCCAAGAGACCCAGTACTTC; V: TRBV6-1; J: TRBJ2-5; size: many; D: NA
CDR3: CASSQGQVSGNTIYF; DNA: TGCGCCAGCAGCCAAGGGCAGGTCTCTGGAAACACCATATATTTT; V: TRBV4-1; J: TRBJ1-3; size: many; D: NA
CDR3: CASSPWGSQETQYF; DNA: TGTGCCAGCAGCCCCTGGGGATCGCAGGAGACCCAGTACTTC; V: TRBV12-3/TRBV12-4; J: TRBJ2-5; size: many; D: NA
CDR3: CSASPYNSPLHF; DNA: TGCAGTGCAAGCCCTTATAATTCACCCCTCCACTTT; V: TRBV20-1; J: TRBJ1-6; size: many; D: NA
CDR3: CASSAVMGQGNGNEQFF; DNA: TGTGCCAGCAGTGCTGTGATGGGCCAGGGTAATGGGAATGAGCAGTTCTTC; V: TRBV25-1; J: TRBJ2-1; size: many; D: NA
CDR3: CASSPSSRDTQYF; DNA: TGTGCCAGCAGCCCCAGCTCCCGTGATACGCAGTATTTT; V: TRBV7-9; J: TRBJ2-3; size: NA; D: NA
CDR3: CASSVDGNTEAFF; DNA: TGTGCCAGCAGCGTAGACGGGAACACTGAAGCTTTCTTT; V: TRBV7-2; J: TRBJ1-1; size: few; D: NA
CDR3: CAISSSYEQYF; DNA: TGTGCCATTTCCTCATCCTACGAGCAGTACTTC; V: TRBV10-3; J: TRBJ2-7; size: few; D: NA
CDR3: CASSKGQGPWETQYF; DNA: TGTGCCAGCAGTAAAGGACAGGGGCCTTGGGAGACCCAGTACTTC; V: TRBV6-5; J: TRBJ2-5; size: many; D: TRBD1
CDR3: CASRTESGGEQFF; DNA: TGCGCCAGCAGGACGGAAAGTGGGGGGGAGCAGTTCTTC; V: TRBV4-1; J: TRBJ2-1; size: many; D: NA
CDR3: CASRWAGGIQNTGELFF; DNA: TGTGCCAGCCGTTGGGCGGGAGGAATCCAGAACACCGGGGAGCTGTTTTTT; V: TRBV2; J: TRBJ2-2; size: medium-sized; D: TRBD2
CDR3: CASSLQDTEAFF; DNA: TGTGCCAGCAGCTTGCAAGACACTGAAGCTTTCTTT; V: TRBV7-9; J: TRBJ1-1; size: few; D: NA
CDR3: CASSPGQGANYGYTF; DNA: TGTGCCAGCAGCCCGGGACAGGGGGCGAACTATGGCTACACCTTC; V: TRBV7-3; J: TRBJ1-2; size: many; D: TRBD1
CDR3: CASTHRGGNNYGYTF; DNA: TGTGCCAGCACCCACCGGGGGGGTAACAACTATGGCTACACCTTC; V: TRBV12-3/TRBV12-4; J: TRBJ1-2; size: many; D: NA
CDR3: CASSYSNEQFF; DNA: TGTGCCAGCAGTTACAGCAATGAGCAGTTCTTC; V: TRBV12-3/TRBV12-4; J: TRBJ2-1; size: medium-sized; D: NA
CDR3: CASSQVRGMTGIYGYTF; DNA: TGCGCCAGCAGCCAAGTACGGGGAATGACAGGCATCTATGGCTACACCTTC; V: TRBV4-1; J: TRBJ1-2; size: medium-sized; D: NA
CDR3: CASTRGGKTGSSISNQPQHF; DNA: TGTGCCAGCACCAGAGGGGGAAAGACAGGGTCAAGTATTAGCAATCAGCCCCAGCATTTT; V: TRBV12-3/TRBV12-4; J: TRBJ1-5; size: many; D: TRBD1
CDR3: CANSGGNTGELFF; DNA: TGTGCCAATTCGGGGGGAAACACCGGGGAGCTGTTTTTT; V: TRBV7-9; J: TRBJ2-2; size: many; D: TRBD2
CDR3: CAISESDSRRTEAFF; DNA: TGTGCCATCAGTGAGTCGGACAGTCGTAGGACTGAAGCTTTCTTT; V: TRBV10-3; J: TRBJ1-1; size: NA; D: NA
CDR3: CASSRVDSSNEQFF; DNA: TGTGCCAGCAGCCGAGTCGACTCCAGCAATGAGCAGTTCTTC; V: TRBV14; J: TRBJ2-1; size: many; D: NA
CDR3: CSAYKSGIGSGELFF; DNA: TGCAGTGCTTACAAGAGCGGGATTGGTTCCGGGGAGCTGTTTTTT; V: TRBV20-1; J: TRBJ2-2; size: many; D: TRBD2
CDR3: CASSLSLGGTEAFF; DNA: TGTGCCAGCAGTTTATCCCTGGGTGGCACTGAAGCTTTCTTT; V: TRBV12-3/TRBV12-4; J: TRBJ1-1; size: medium-sized; D: NA
CDR3: CASSKTGGHQQFF; DNA: TGTGCCAGCAGTAAGACAGGGGGACACCAGCAGTTCTTC; V: TRBV6-2/TRBV6-3; J: TRBJ2-1; size: few; D: TRBD1
CDR3: CASSEFGRFTGELFF; DNA: TGTGCCAGCAGTGAATTCGGGCGTTTCACCGGGGAGCTGTTTTTT; V: TRBV25-1; J: TRBJ2-2; size: many; D: NA
CDR3: CSARVAGTALYGYTF; DNA: TGCAGTGCTAGAGTGGCCGGGACAGCTCTCTATGGCTACACCTTC; V: TRBV20-1; J: TRBJ1-2; size: many; D: TRBD1
CDR3: CASSLGDGYTF; DNA: TGTGCCAGCAGTCTGGGGGATGGCTACACCTTC; V: TRBV12-3/TRBV12-4; J: TRBJ1-2; size: few; D: NA
CDR3: CSALPRDLNTDTQYF; DNA: TGCAGTGCCCTCCCCCGGGACCTGAACACAGATACGCAGTATTTT; V: TRBV20-1; J: TRBJ2-3; size: many; D: NA
CDR3: CASTFNRGLTEAFF; DNA: TGTGCCAGCACATTCAACAGGGGGCTGACTGAAGCTTTCTTT; V: TRBV6-6; J: TRBJ1-1; size: many; D: TRBD1
CDR3: CASSSRTGSTGELFF; DNA: TGTGCCAGCAGCAGCCGGACAGGGAGCACCGGGGAGCTGTTTTTT; V: TRBV5-4; J: TRBJ2-2; size: NA; D: TRBD1
CDR3: CASSYLRQAQEAFF; DNA: TGTGCCAGCAGCTACCTCAGACAGGCCCAGGAGGCTTTCTTT; V: TRBV11-2; J: TRBJ1-1; size: many; D: NA
CDR3: CATSDPNRGSYEQYF; DNA: TGTGCCACCAGTGACCCCAACAGGGGGTCCTACGAGCAGTACTTC; V: TRBV24-1; J: TRBJ2-7; size: medium-sized; D: TRBD1
CDR3: CASSPPPDVERGFGEKLFF; DNA: TGTGCCAGCTCACCACCGCCGGACGTCGAGAGGGGTTTTGGGGAAAAACTGTTTTTT; V: TRBV18; J: TRBJ1-4; size: many; D: NA
CDR3: CSAPTSGGRTTNNEQFF; DNA: TGCAGTGCTCCAACTAGCGGGGGGCGAACTACTAACAATGAGCAGTTCTTC; V: TRBV20-1; J: TRBJ2-1; size: NA; D: TRBD2
CDR3: CSARALTGSYSGYTF; DNA: TGCAGTGCTAGAGCGCTTACCGGGTCGTACAGTGGCTACACCTTC; V: TRBV20-1; J: TRBJ1-2; size: many; D: NA
CDR3: CASSFGTDYNSPLHF; DNA: TGTGCCAGCAGCTTCGGGACGGATTATAATTCACCCCTCCACTTT; V: TRBV7-2; J: TRBJ1-6; size: NA; D: NA
CDR3: CASSLSDTSVTQYF; DNA: TGTGCCAGCAGTTTATCGGACACGTCAGTGACCCAGTACTTC; V: TRBV27; J: TRBJ2-5; size: many; D: NA
CDR3: CSVEAGSSYEQYF; DNA: TGCAGCGTGGAAGCGGGTTCTTCCTACGAGCAGTACTTC; V: TRBV29-1; J: TRBJ2-7; size: medium-sized; D: NA
CDR3: CASRPPGQATSGELFF; DNA: TGTGCCAGCAGACCGCCGGGACAGGCAACCTCCGGGGAGCTGTTTTTT; V: TRBV6-6; J: TRBJ2-2; size: many; D: TRBD1
CDR3: CASVLPGPGNTIYF; DNA: TGTGCTAGTGTTCTCCCCGGGCCTGGAAACACCATATATTTT; V: TRBV12-5; J: TRBJ1-3; size: many; D: NA
CDR3: CSAPRWGDYNEQFF; DNA: TGCAGTGCCCCCCGCTGGGGGGATTACAATGAGCAGTTCTTC; V: TRBV20-1; J: TRBJ2-1; size: many; D: NA
CDR3: CSASTDNEQFF; DNA: TGCAGCGCCTCTACGGACAATGAGCAGTTCTTC; V: TRBV29-1; J: TRBJ2-1; size: medium-sized; D: NA
CDR3: CSVPGESGSTARSNQPQHF; DNA: TGCAGTGTACCCGGGGAATCGGGGTCCACCGCTCGTAGCAATCAGCCCCAGCATTTT; V: TRBV20-1; J: TRBJ1-5; size: many; D: NA
CDR3: CSANRYNEQFF; DNA: TGCAGTGCTAACCGTTACAATGAGCAGTTCTTC; V: TRBV20-1; J: TRBJ2-1; size: NA; D: NA
CDR3: CASSLVSGETQYF; DNA: TGTGCTAGCAGCTTAGTGTCCGGGGAGACCCAGTACTTC; V: TRBV7-7; J: TRBJ2-5; size: many; D: NA
CDR3: CASSPGIANYGYTF; DNA: TGTGCCAGCTCACCAGGAATAGCTAACTATGGCTACACCTTC; V: TRBV18; J: TRBJ1-2; size: many; D: NA
CDR3: CSVDRSSGNTIYF; DNA: TGCAGTGTGGACAGGTCCTCTGGAAACACCATATATTTT; V: TRBV20-1; J: TRBJ1-3; size: many; D: TRBD1
CDR3: CAISGLAGVSASYEQYF; DNA: TGTGCCATCAGTGGACTAGCGGGAGTGTCGGCGTCCTACGAGCAGTACTTC; V: TRBV10-3; J: TRBJ2-7; size: few; D: TRBD2
CDR3: CASSLAGTGSGNEQFF; DNA: TGTGCCAGCAGCTTAGCCGGGACAGGAAGCGGCAATGAGCAGTTCTTC; V: TRBV11-3; J: TRBJ2-1; size: few; D: TRBD1
CDR3: CASSEDARSPLHF; DNA: TGTGCCAGCAGTGAAGACGCCCGTTCACCCCTCCACTTT; V: TRBV2; J: TRBJ1-6; size: many; D: NA
CDR3: CASSLASQVEAFF; DNA: TGCGCCAGCAGCTTGGCCTCGCAGGTTGAAGCTTTCTTT; V: TRBV5-1; J: TRBJ1-1; size: many; D: NA
CDR3: CASSGAWTGGDQPQHF; DNA: TGTGCCAGCAGTGGAGCCTGGACAGGGGGAGATCAGCCCCAGCATTTT; V: TRBV6-2/TRBV6-3; J: TRBJ1-5; size: medium-sized; D: TRBD1
CDR3: CSARVGASGRAGEQFF; DNA: TGCAGTGCTAGAGTGGGTGCTAGCGGGAGGGCCGGTGAGCAGTTCTTC; V: TRBV20-1; J: TRBJ2-1; size: medium-sized; D: TRBD2
CDR3: CSAETVTSGYEQYF; DNA: TGCAGTGCGGAGACAGTGACTAGCGGCTACGAGCAGTACTTC; V: TRBV20-1; J: TRBJ2-7; size: few; D: TRBD2
CDR3: CASSGGTSGINEQFF; DNA: TGTGCCAGCAGCGGGGGGACTAGCGGGATAAATGAGCAGTTCTTC; V: TRBV11-3; J: TRBJ2-1; size: medium-sized; D: TRBD2
CDR3: CASSEYPKPSGTRYSGELFF; DNA: TGTGCCAGCAGTGAATACCCTAAGCCTAGCGGCACCCGATATTCCGGGGAGCTGTTTTTT; V: TRBV6-1; J: TRBJ2-2; size: many; D: TRBD2